Each of the 31 T cell receptor beta chains below was sequenced from the same sample in a study of molecular identifiers for immune sequencing clone quantification. TCRdb fed the PCR reads into MiXCR, producing one record per CDR3 protein. The sample holds over 600,000 distinct CDR3 sequences, about 20% seen once. The material sequenced was naive CD8+ T cells from blood, with Jurkat cell RNA spiked in. Indicated subset: FACS-sorted CD8+CD4-CCR7+CD45RA+ naive T cells. These receptors all stem from a human donor in good health. Some libraries in this study had Jurkat cell RNA spiked in.

There are a few counts of this clonotype. J is TRBJ2-1 and V is TRBV7-9; maybe TRBD1 (5 bases). V was cut by 5 bases and J by 9 bases, with 14 bases left in between. CDR1 is SEHNR and CDR2 is FQNEAQ in the germline V gene (reference sequence). The CDR3 runs 13 residues. CDR3 bases: TGTGCCAGCAGCCCGGCAGGGCGTCTTGAGCAGTTCTTC. As protein: CASSPAGRLEQFF.

This clonotype was picked up many times. The genes are TRBV4-3 and TRBJ1-5; a weak D match, TRBD1 (5 bases). Germline lookup yields CDR1 LGHNA and CDR2 YSLEER. The CDR3 sequence is 15 residues long. Trimming cost V 0 bases and J 1 base, with 7 bases left between them. The DNA for the CDR3 is TGCGCCAGCAGCCAAGATGCAGGGAGCAATCAGCCCCAGCATTTT. Protein: CASSQDAGSNQPQHF.

This clonotype was observed many times. J is TRBJ2-2 and V is TRBV29-1; D is unclear. Germline V lookup: CDR1 SQVTM, CDR2 ANQGSEA. V was trimmed by 7 bases and J by 5 bases, leaving 8 bases between them. The CDR3 has 11 residues. The CDR3 region is CSASATGELFF. As DNA, the CDR3 is TGCAGCGCCTCTGCGACCGGGGAGCTGTTTTTT.

This clonotype was seen at least ten times. This chain uses TRBV4-1 with TRBJ2-1; D not resolved. The CDR3 runs 14 residues. In germline, CDR1 is MGHRA, CDR2 YSYEKL. V was shortened by 4 bases and J by 0 bases, with 7 bases between the two germline ends. CDR3 protein: CASSPVNSYNEQFF. For the CDR3, the DNA is TGCGCCAGCAGCCCGGTGAACTCCTACAATGAGCAGTTCTTC.

In its sample, this clonotype was seen once. This sequence may be a read error, since a much larger clone differs from it by one base. The V gene is TRBV28, the J gene TRBJ2-7, with D perhaps being TRBD1 or TRBD2 (6 bases each). The CDR3 loop spans 15 amino acids. Germline V gives CDR1 MDHEN, CDR2 SYDVKM. Here the CDR3 DNA reads TGTGCCGGCAGTGCCCTTGGGGGGCTGTCCTACGAGCAGTACTTC. Translation gives CAGSALGGLSYEQYF.

This clonotype was recorded many times. The CDR3 loop reads CASSQGVGTGEQFF. CDR3 in DNA: TGCGCCAGCAGCCAAGGTGTCGGCACGGGTGAGCAGTTCTTC. The rearrangement links TRBV4-3 to TRBJ2-1, with D unclear. The V gene lost 1 base and the J gene lost 9 bases, with 13 bases spanning the gap. This CDR3 comprises 14 residues. The germline gives CDR1 LGHNA, CDR2 YSLEER.

A word on this clonotype: It may be a read error: a sequence one base away is much more abundant. The CDR3 is CASGLTGKEETQHF. The CDR3 region has the DNA TGTGCCAGCGGACTCACAGGGAAGGAAGAGACCCAGCACTTC. V and J are TRBV12-3 or TRBV12-4 and TRBJ2-5, with D possibly TRBD1 on 6 matching bases. The CDR3 consists of 14 residues.

This sequence joins TRBV27 and TRBJ2-5, with D perhaps matching TRBD1 (6 bases). V shed 6 bases and J shed 7 bases, with 21 bases lying between them. The CDR3 is 15 amino acids. Per germline, CDR1 MNHEY and CDR2 SMNVEV (reference sequence). The CDR3 DNA reads as TGTGCCAGCAGCGACACAGGGTCCGAGTTCCGGACCCAGTACTTC. It encodes CASSDTGSEFRTQYF.

The chain carries TRBV12-3 or TRBV12-4 and TRBJ2-7; 8 nucleotides agree with TRBD2. The CDR3 loop spans 15 amino acids. With 1 base clipped from V and 2 bases from J, the junction kept 4 bases outside the gene matches. The CDR3 loop is CASSLEGTRTYEQYF. The DNA for the CDR3 is TGTGCCAGCAGTTTAGAGGGGACTAGGACCTACGAGCAGTACTTC.

V is TRBV14 and J is TRBJ2-1; either TRBD1 or TRBD2 may fit D (6 bases each). The germline V gene encodes CDR1 SGHDN and CDR2 FVKESK. V was clipped by 0 bases and J by 0 bases, with 18 bases between them. The CDR3 spans 19 residues. CDR3 coding DNA: TGTGCCAGCAGCCAAGAGGAGGGGAAGGGGGTAAGCTCCTACAATGAGCAGTTCTTC. Translated: CASSQEEGKGVSSYNEQFF. Looking up the rest from reference TRBV14 and TRBJ2-1 gives the full variable domain: EAGVTQFPSHSVIEKGQTVTLRCDPISGHDNLYWYRRVMGKEIKFLLHFVKESKQDESGMPNNRFLAERTGGTYSTLKVQPAELEDSGVYFCASSQEEGKGVSSYNEQFFGPGTRLTVL.

This clonotype was recorded a few times. The chain carries TRBV6-1 and TRBJ2-5; a weak D match, TRBD1 (6 bases). Trimming took off 2 bases at V and 1 base at J, with 11 bases between the two ends. The CDR3 is 15 residues long. CDR1 is MNHNS and CDR2 is SASEGT in the germline V gene. CDR3 sequence reads: CASSERTAFQETQYF. CDR3 bases: TGTGCCAGCAGTGAACGGACAGCTTTCCAAGAGACCCAGTACTTC.

Ten or more counts support this clonotype. This sequence joins TRBV27 and TRBJ1-6; D remains ambiguous. Germline CDR1 and CDR2: MNHEY and SMNVEV (reference sequence). There are 14 residues in the CDR3. Trimming cost V 2 bases and J 7 bases, with 9 bases left between them. CDR3 amino acids: CASSLPAENSPLHF. In DNA form, the CDR3 reads TGTGCCAGCAGTTTACCGGCAGAAAATTCACCCCTCCACTTT.

As DNA, the CDR3 is TGTGCCAGCAGCTTCGGTTCGATGGATCAGCCCCAGCATTTT. Protein sequence: CASSFGSMDQPQHF. The chain is built from TRBV7-9 and TRBJ1-5; no clear D gene. Deletions cut 3 bases from V and 5 bases from J, with 11 bases between. This CDR3 contains 14 residues. Germline loops: CDR1 SEHNR, CDR2 FQNEAQ (reference sequence).

This clonotype appeared a few times. The genes are TRBV5-1 and TRBJ2-7; perhaps TRBD2 as D (6 bases). V shed 1 base and J shed 4 bases, with 15 bases lying between them. CDR1 is SGHRS, CDR2 YFSETQ, per germline. The CDR3 totals 15 residues. The CDR3 DNA sequence: TGCGCCAGCAGCTTGTTCCCGGGGGACGGTTACGAGCAGTACTTC. Translation: CASSLFPGDGYEQYF.

This clonotype was detected a few times. The chain is built from TRBV27 and TRBJ2-2; 11 nucleotides line up with TRBD2. Germline V gene sequence: CDR1 MNHEY, CDR2 SMNVEV (reference sequence). V shed 0 bases and J 6 bases; nucleotides not matched to a gene: 3. The CDR3 sequence is 16 residues long. The CDR3 loop is CASSLSSGGAAGELFF. Here the CDR3 DNA reads TGTGCCAGCAGTTTATCTAGCGGGGGGGCAGCCGGGGAGCTGTTTTTT.

The rearrangement joins TRBV7-6 to TRBJ2-1; D is unclear. V was pared by 4 bases and J by 2 bases, with 9 bases between. The CDR3 runs to 14 residues. Germline V lookup: CDR1 SGHVS, CDR2 FNYEAQ. The CDR3 region has the DNA TGTGCCAGCAGCTCCGACGGACCCTACAATGAGCAGTTCTTC. Translating it yields CASSSDGPYNEQFF.

This clonotype was found a few times. The CDR3 is CASSLWTSGGYQETQYF. The CDR3 nucleotides read TGTGCCAGCAGTTTATGGACTAGCGGGGGGTACCAAGAGACCCAGTACTTC. J is TRBJ2-5 and V is TRBV6-2 or TRBV6-3, with 14 nucleotides matching TRBD2. The length of the CDR3 is 17 residues. Germline CDR1 reads MNHEY; CDR2 reads SVGEGT. V was pared by 4 bases and J by 0 bases, with 4 bases of the junction left unmatched.

With regard to this clonotype: With a much larger clone just one base away, this may be a read error. This chain links TRBV13 with TRBJ1-1; D may be TRBD1 (5 bases). Per germline, CDR1 PRHDT and CDR2 FYEKMQ (reference sequence). The CDR3 length is 15 residues. Deletions cut 4 bases from V and 3 bases from J, with 15 bases between. The CDR3 bases are TGTGCCAGCAGCTCTAAGGGGATCTCGGACACTGAAGCTTTCTTT. Its translation: CASSSKGISDTEAFF.

V usage is TRBV2 and J usage is TRBJ1-4, with D uncertain. CDR3 length equals 16 residues. Between the trimmed V and J ends, which lost 0 bases and 7 bases, there was a span of 15 bases. The germline CDR1 and CDR2 sequences are SNHLY and FYNNEI. CDR3 loop: CASSEALAGVGEKLFF. The DNA for the CDR3 is TGTGCCAGCAGTGAAGCGCTTGCGGGCGTTGGTGAAAAACTGTTTTTT. The complete variable domain, with remaining parts taken from reference TRBV2 and TRBJ1-4, reads EPEVTQTPSHQVTQMGQEVILRCVPISNHLYFYWYRQILGQKVEFLVSFYNNEISEKSEIFDDQFSVERPDGSNFTLKIRSTKLEDSAMYFCASSEALAGVGEKLFFGSGTQLSVL.

The rearrangement links TRBV30 to TRBJ2-7, with 9 bases fitting TRBD1. V lost 0 bases to trimming and J lost 3 bases; unmatched junction nucleotides: 3. This CDR3 is built from 14 residues. Germline CDR1 and CDR2: GTSNPN and SVGIG (reference sequence). CDR3 residues: CAWSVGTGNYEQYF. Here the CDR3 DNA reads TGTGCCTGGAGTGTCGGGACAGGGAACTACGAGCAGTACTTC.

This clonotype was detected many times. The CDR3 region is CSATASDIETQYF. The CDR3 DNA sequence: TGCAGTGCTACCGCTTCGGACATAGAGACCCAGTACTTC. The genes are TRBV20-1 and TRBJ2-5, with TRBD1 as a possible D gene (5 bases). There are 13 residues in the CDR3. The germline V gene encodes CDR1 DFQATT and CDR2 SNEGSKA (reference sequence). V was cut by 4 bases and J by 4 bases, with 13 bases left in between.

This clonotype was observed once. This sequence may be a read error, since a much larger clone differs from it by one base. V gene TRBV28 combines with J gene TRBJ2-7; perhaps D is TRBD1 or TRBD2 (5 bases each). CDR1 is MDHEN, CDR2 SYDVKM, per germline. The V end lost 7 bases, the J end lost 0 bases, and 16 bases lay between the germline ends. The CDR3 runs 15 residues. The CDR3 DNA is TGTGCCAGCATCAAGGGGACGGGAAGCTCCTACGAGCAGTACTTC. This translates into CASIKGTGSSYEQYF.

The genes are TRBV6-2 or TRBV6-3 and TRBJ1-2; 7 bases map to TRBD1. Per the germline V gene, CDR1 is MNHEY and CDR2 is SVGEGT. This CDR3 contains 19 residues. V lost 2 bases to trimming and J lost 4 bases; unmatched junction nucleotides: 19. Here the CDR3 reads CASSYRDEKTQGYGYGYTF. Here the CDR3 DNA reads TGTGCCAGCAGTTACAGAGACGAAAAAACACAGGGGTACGGCTATGGCTACACCTTC.

This clonotype was observed a few times. The gene calls are TRBV19 and TRBJ2-7; no clear D. V was pared by 1 base and J by 5 bases, with 9 bases between. CDR1 is LNHDA and CDR2 is SQIVND in the germline V gene (reference sequence). The CDR3 consists of 13 residues. CDR3 residues: CASSIGIRNEQYF. As DNA, the CDR3 is TGTGCCAGTAGTATAGGGATAAGGAACGAGCAGTACTTC.

The chain uses TRBV4-1 and TRBJ2-2, with a weak D call TRBD2 (7 bases). The CDR3 loop spans 18 amino acids. Germline-derived CDR1 and CDR2 are MGHRA and YSYEKL. The V gene lost 1 base and the J gene lost 5 bases, with 20 bases spanning the gap. CDR3: CASSQVAGAIGWTGELFF. CDR3 nucleotides: TGCGCCAGCAGCCAAGTTGCGGGGGCGATTGGATGGACCGGGGAGCTGTTTTTT.

The chain combines TRBV27 with TRBJ2-1, with a possible D match to TRBD1 (5 bases). This CDR3 region has 13 residues. Germline values: CDR1 MNHEY, CDR2 SMNVEV (reference sequence). Trimming shortened V by 1 base and J by 6 bases, and 7 bases separated the two germline ends. The CDR3 DNA follows: TGTGCCAGCAGTTTATGGGGCCCCAATGAGCAGTTCTTC. Protein product: CASSLWGPNEQFF.

This clonotype occurred many times. The chain uses TRBV7-9 and TRBJ2-3; D possibly corresponds to TRBD2 (6 bases). The CDR3 sequence is 15 residues long. V dropped 1 base and J dropped 0 bases, with 8 bases sitting between them. Germline CDR1 SEHNR, CDR2 FQNEAQ (reference sequence). The chain's CDR3 is CASSLVADSTDTQYF. CDR3 nucleotide sequence: TGTGCCAGCAGCTTAGTAGCGGACAGCACAGATACGCAGTATTTT. Full variable domain (remainder filled in from reference TRBV7-9 and TRBJ2-3): DTGVSQNPRHKITKRGQNVTFRCDPISEHNRLYWYRQTLGQGPEFLTYFQNEAQLEKSRLLSDRFSAERPKGSFSTLEIQRTEQGDSAMYLCASSLVADSTDTQYFGPGTRLTVL.

The rearrangement links TRBV30 to TRBJ2-6; D gene ambiguous. Trimming took 1 base from V and 3 from J, leaving 10 bases between them. CDR1 GTSNPN and CDR2 SVGIG come from the germline V gene (reference sequence). The CDR3 sequence is 15 residues long. The CDR3 bases are TGTGCCTGGAGTGATTCTGGGTTTGGGGCCAACGTCCTGACTTTC. Its protein is CAWSDSGFGANVLTF.

This clonotype was seen at least ten times. J is TRBJ2-1 and V is TRBV19; possible D gene TRBD1, 7 bases. This CDR3 has 13 residues. Germline values: CDR1 LNHDA, CDR2 SQIVND (reference sequence). The V gene lost 10 bases and the J gene lost 2 bases, with 12 bases spanning the gap. CDR3 bases: TGTGCCACAGGGGGGACCACCTACAATGAGCAGTTCTTC. Protein product: CATGGTTYNEQFF.

Comments on this clonotype: A much bigger clone sits one base away, suggesting this may be a read error. The genes are TRBV19 and TRBJ1-1; the D gene is possibly TRBD1 (5 bases). Germline values: CDR1 LNHDA, CDR2 SQIVND (reference sequence). The length of the CDR3 is 15 residues. Trimming removed 8 bases from V and 0 bases from J, with 16 bases in between. CDR3 sequence: CASYIRTRMNTEAFF. The CDR3 nucleotides read TGTGCCAGTTATATACGGACAAGGATGAACACTGAAGCTTTCTTT. Filled out from reference TRBV19 and TRBJ1-1, the complete variable domain reads DGGITQSPKYLFRKEGQNVTLSCEQNLNHDAMYWYRQDPGQGLRLIYYSQIVNDFQKGDIAEGYSVSREKKESFPLTVTSAQKNPTAFYLCASYIRTRMNTEAFFGQGTRLTVV.

As for this clonotype: A much larger clonotype is one base distant, so this may be a read error. The genes are TRBV5-1 and TRBJ1-1, with unresolved D. CDR3 length equals 15 residues. Germline V gene sequence: CDR1 SGHRS, CDR2 YFSETQ. The CDR3 here is CVSSRERPQNTEAFF. The CDR3 coding sequence is TGCGTCAGCAGCCGCGAGCGGCCGCAAAACACTGAAGCTTTCTTT.